Listed below are T cell receptor beta chains from one sample, sequenced in a study of CXCR3-negative and CXCR3-positive naive CD8 T cells. TCRdb reprocessed the 5' RACE reads and keeps a single row for each CDR3 protein, giving no DNA. The listing records about 130,000 distinct CDR3 sequences. Material: naive CXCR3+ CD8+ T cells from blood. All receptors derive from a human donor in good health. Some clones in this sample may be carry-over from other donors' samples. Both conserved end residues are part of each CDR3.

V	J	CDR3
TRBV3-1	TRBJ2-7	CASSPRTTLREQYF
TRBV4-1	TRBJ2-1	CASSPGPGMTSYNEQFF
TRBV7-9	TRBJ2-1	CASSPWDITSPDEQFF
TRBV7-3	TRBJ2-5	CASSSSGGGETQYF
TRBV12-3/TRBV12-4	TRBJ2-7	CASSIPGQGFGYEQYF
TRBV28	TRBJ2-7	CASSGLAAYEQYF
TRBV28	TRBJ2-2	CASSFYLHTGELFF
TRBV20-1	TRBJ2-1	CSAYSYRDNEQFF
TRBV9	TRBJ2-7	CASSVDLGPYEQYF
TRBV2	TRBJ2-1	CASRAFSYNEQFF
TRBV27	TRBJ1-6	CASSLRTGWDSPLHF
TRBV29-1	TRBJ2-7	CSVEGLADEQYF
TRBV29-1	TRBJ2-7	CSVGGDPLPYEKYF
TRBV21-1	TRBJ2-3	CASSKDSTSTDTQYF
TRBV12-3/TRBV12-4	TRBJ2-4	CASSLGRLAKNIQYF
TRBV12-3/TRBV12-4	TRBJ2-1	CASSVTGIYNEQFF
TRBV28	TRBJ2-7	CASRSTGSSYEQYF
TRBV20-1	TRBJ2-1	CSAGTSSYNEQFF
TRBV24-1	TRBJ2-3	CATSDMDRGLTDTQYF
TRBV19	TRBJ2-7	CASSLDGLGAYEQYF
TRBV11-3	TRBJ1-1	CASSLVGTGPSEAFF
TRBV27	TRBJ1-2	CASSVTVRDYGYTF